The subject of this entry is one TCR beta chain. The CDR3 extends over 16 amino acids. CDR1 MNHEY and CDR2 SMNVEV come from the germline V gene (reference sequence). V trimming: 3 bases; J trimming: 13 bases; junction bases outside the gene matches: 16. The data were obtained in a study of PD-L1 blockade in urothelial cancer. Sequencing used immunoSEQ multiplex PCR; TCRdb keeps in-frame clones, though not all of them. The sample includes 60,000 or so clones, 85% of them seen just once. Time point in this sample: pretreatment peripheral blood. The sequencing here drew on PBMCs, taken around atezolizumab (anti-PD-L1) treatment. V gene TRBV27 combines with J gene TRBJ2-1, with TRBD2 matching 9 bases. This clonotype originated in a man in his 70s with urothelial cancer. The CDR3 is CASSFSHFSGSLVQFF. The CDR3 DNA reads TGTGCCAGCAGTTTCTCTCACTTTAGCGGGAGTTTGGTACAGTTCTTC.